This T cell receptor (beta chain) comes out of a study of long-term antiretroviral therapy in people with HIV. immunoSEQ v3.0 was run at survey level. The repertoire was sequenced with immunoSEQ multiplex PCR; TCRdb's copy has only in-frame clones and lacks some. The data contain 30,000 to 40,000 clones, about four fifths of them singletons. The CDR3 sequence is 15 residues long. Germline CDR1 is MNHEY and CDR2 is SVGAGI. V dropped 6 bases and J dropped 4; count of bases not matched to a gene: 6. This receptor was identified in a man younger than 35 with HIV. Here the sequenced sample was unsorted PBMCs, taken 0.4 years before starting antiretroviral therapy. V and J are TRBV6-5 and TRBJ2-6, with 7 bases aligning to TRBD1. CDR3 bases: TGTGCCAGCAGACTTACAGGGGCCGGGGCCAACGTCCTGACTTTC. Translated: CASRLTGAGANVLTF.